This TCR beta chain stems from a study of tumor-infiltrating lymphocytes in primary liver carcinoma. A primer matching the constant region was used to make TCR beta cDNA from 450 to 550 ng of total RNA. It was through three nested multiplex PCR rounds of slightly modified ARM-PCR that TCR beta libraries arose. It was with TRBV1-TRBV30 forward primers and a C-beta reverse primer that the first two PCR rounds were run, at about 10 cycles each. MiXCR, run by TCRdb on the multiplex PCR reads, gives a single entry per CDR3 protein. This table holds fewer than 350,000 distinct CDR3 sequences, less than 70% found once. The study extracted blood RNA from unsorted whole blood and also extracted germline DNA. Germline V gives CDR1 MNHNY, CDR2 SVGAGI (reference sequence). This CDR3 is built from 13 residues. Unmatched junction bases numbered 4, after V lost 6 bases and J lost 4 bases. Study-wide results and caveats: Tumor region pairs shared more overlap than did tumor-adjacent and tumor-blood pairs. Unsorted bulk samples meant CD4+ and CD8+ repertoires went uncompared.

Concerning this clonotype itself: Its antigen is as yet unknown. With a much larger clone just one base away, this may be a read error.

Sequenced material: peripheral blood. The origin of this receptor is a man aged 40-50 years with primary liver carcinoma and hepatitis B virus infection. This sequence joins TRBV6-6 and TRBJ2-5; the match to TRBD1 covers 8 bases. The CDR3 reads CASSQQGVETQYF. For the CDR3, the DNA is TGTGCCAGCAGCCAACAGGGGGTAGAGACCCAGTACTTC.